Below, 27 T cell receptor beta chains from the same sample are listed, as sequenced in a study of shared clonotypes between healthy human individuals. Profiled with immunoSEQ multiplex PCR; TCRdb holds only in-frame clones, not every one. The table records about 2 million clones, approximately 95% of them present only once. CD45RO negativity and positive selection for CCR7 defined naive CD8 cells, a population that excluded terminally differentiated effector memory CD45RA+ cells. The specimen was naive CD8+ T cells sorted from blood. Receptor source: a man aged 18 to 29 in good health.

The V and J genes are TRBV27 and TRBJ2-7; tentatively, D is TRBD2 (6 bases). The CDR3 is 13 amino acids. V lost 3 bases to trimming and J lost 5 bases, with 11 bases between them. Looked up from germline, CDR1 is MNHEY and CDR2 is SMNVEV (reference sequence). In DNA form, the CDR3 reads TGTGCCAGCAGTTTTGGGAGGAGCGACGAGCAGTACTTC. It translates to CASSFGRSDEQYF.

The gene calls are TRBV19 and TRBJ2-1, with 11 bases aligning to TRBD2. Germline V gene lookup returns CDR1 LNHDA and CDR2 SQIVND (reference sequence). This CDR3 has 15 residues. V was pared by 10 bases and J by 4 bases, with 9 bases of the junction left unmatched. The CDR3 bases are TGTGCCACCCAAAGTACTAGCGGGGGTTACAATGAGCAGTTCTTC. Translating it yields CATQSTSGGYNEQFF.

This chain joins TRBV7-9 and TRBJ2-7, with TRBD1 matching 10 bases. CDR1 is SEHNR and CDR2 is FQNEAQ in the germline V gene (reference sequence). The V and J ends lost 4 bases and 2 bases, in that order; junction bases with no gene match: 8. CDR3 length: 16 residues. CDR3 amino acids: CASSSVGQGTTYEQYF. In DNA, the CDR3 is TGTGCCAGCAGCTCAGTGGGACAGGGGACAACCTACGAGCAGTACTTC.

The chain combines TRBV5-1 with TRBJ2-7; D is possibly TRBD2 (6 bases). V was cut by 4 bases and J by 5 bases, with 16 bases left in between. Germline V lookup: CDR1 SGHRS, CDR2 YFSETQ. This CDR3 spans 14 amino acids. The CDR3 sequence is CASSDGSPGHEQYF. As DNA, the CDR3 is TGCGCCAGCAGCGACGGGAGTCCGGGACACGAGCAGTACTTC.

This clone has more than one count but fewer than ten. J is TRBJ2-1 and V is TRBV7-9; 7 bases line up with TRBD2. V lost 6 bases and J lost 4; bases outside the gene matches: 6. The CDR3 runs to 14 residues. Germline CDR1 and CDR2: SEHNR and FQNEAQ (reference sequence). The CDR3: CASSQTSSYNEQFF. DNA for the CDR3: TGTGCCAGCAGTCAGACTAGCAGTTACAATGAGCAGTTCTTC.

As concerns this clone: This same CDR3 is encoded by further DNA sequences in the sample. The chain carries TRBV5-6 and TRBJ2-7; D is tentatively TRBD1 or TRBD2 (7 bases each). Trimming pared 5 bases from V and 2 bases from J, leaving 11 bases between. This CDR3 region has 13 residues. The V gene's germline CDR1 is SGHDT and CDR2 YYEEEE. The CDR3: CASSPGGAYEQYF. The DNA for the CDR3 is TGTGCCAGCAGTCCAGGGGGGGCCTACGAGCAGTACTTC.

The chain is built from TRBV25-1 and TRBJ2-1; D tentatively reads TRBD1 or TRBD2 (5 bases each). Deletions cut 2 bases from V and 0 bases from J, with 5 bases between. Germline-derived CDR1 and CDR2 are MGHDK and SYGVNS. The CDR3 contains 14 residues. As DNA, the CDR3 is TGTGCCAGCAGTGAAGGGGGCTCCTACAATGAGCAGTTCTTC. This encodes CASSEGGSYNEQFF.

V usage is TRBV10-2 and J usage is TRBJ2-3; D may match TRBD1 or TRBD2 (5 bases each). Germline V lookup: CDR1 WSHSY, CDR2 SAAADI. The CDR3 runs to 12 residues. The ends were cut back, 7 bases at V and 1 base at J, with 6 bases in the middle. CDR3 region: CASKGRTDTQYF. CDR3 nucleotide sequence: TGCGCCAGCAAGGGACGCACAGATACGCAGTATTTT.

The V and J genes are TRBV13 and TRBJ2-7; possibly TRBD1 for D (6 bases). From germline, CDR1 is PRHDT and CDR2 FYEKMQ (reference sequence). V lost 6 bases to trimming and J lost 5 bases, with 11 bases between them. The CDR3 totals 12 residues. The CDR3 DNA is TGTGCCAGCAGTCAAGGGGGACACGAGCAGTACTTC. This sequence encodes CASSQGGHEQYF.

CDR3 residues: CASGGYTDTQYF. The CDR3 nucleotides read TGTGCCAGCGGGGGATACACAGATACGCAGTATTTT. The chain carries TRBV11-2 and TRBJ2-3, with D perhaps assigned TRBD1 or TRBD2 (5 bases each). The CDR3 spans 12 residues. From germline, CDR1 is SGHAT and CDR2 FQNNGV. Trimming removed 8 bases at V and 2 bases at J, with 8 bases between.

This sequence joins TRBV4-1 and TRBJ2-5; 7 bases map to TRBD2. CDR3 length equals 15 residues. Germline trimming cut 1 base from V and 8 bases from J; bases unmatched to any gene: 10. Germline CDR1 reads MGHRA; CDR2 reads YSYEKL. CDR3 in amino acids: CASSQAPAGGSTQYF. As DNA, the CDR3 is TGCGCCAGCAGCCAAGCCCCCGCCGGGGGGTCTACCCAGTACTTC.

This rearrangement joins TRBV5-6 to TRBJ1-1; no clear D gene. The CDR3 totals 14 residues. Per germline, CDR1 SGHDT and CDR2 YYEEEE. V was shortened by 0 bases and J by 0 bases, with 6 bases between the two germline ends. The CDR3 nucleotides are TGTGCCAGCAGCTTGGAACAGATGAACACTGAAGCTTTCTTT. This codes for CASSLEQMNTEAFF.

CDR3 sequence (DNA): TGTGCCAGCAGCCCTCCAACTAGCGGGAGCGACGAGCAGTACTTC. The encoded protein is CASSPPTSGSDEQYF. The V and J genes are TRBV13 and TRBJ2-7; 11 bases map to TRBD2. The CDR3 loop spans 15 amino acids. Germline CDR1 reads PRHDT; CDR2 reads FYEKMQ (reference sequence). V was pared by 5 bases and J by 5 bases, with 8 bases of the junction left unmatched.

Regarding this clone: Other DNA sequences within the sample encode an identical CDR3. The chain combines TRBV7-9 with TRBJ2-7; 9 bases are a match to TRBD1. Germline CDR1 SEHNR, CDR2 FQNEAQ (reference sequence). V dropped 6 bases and J dropped 6; count of bases not matched to a gene: 6. CDR3 length equals 13 residues. DNA for the CDR3: TGTGCCAGCAGTTTAACGACAGGGGGCGAGCAGTACTTC. This codes for CASSLTTGGEQYF.

The V and J genes are TRBV11-2 and TRBJ2-5, with D tentatively TRBD2 (5 bases). CDR1 and CDR2 from the germline V gene are SGHAT and FQNNGV. This CDR3 region has 15 residues. Trimming shortened V by 3 bases and J by 5 bases, and 16 bases separated the two germline ends. This CDR3 reads CASSLVSSRAETQYF. DNA of the CDR3: TGTGCCAGCAGCTTGGTGTCTAGCCGGGCGGAGACCCAGTACTTC.

V usage is TRBV7-9 and J usage is TRBJ1-1; perhaps TRBD1 as D (5 bases). CDR3 length: 11 amino acids. V was clipped by 5 bases and J by 7 bases, with 8 bases between them. From germline, CDR1 is SEHNR and CDR2 FQNEAQ (reference sequence). The CDR3 sequence is CASSGGVEAFF. The CDR3 nucleotides are TGTGCCAGCAGCGGGGGGGTTGAAGCTTTCTTT.

Points on this clone: This same CDR3 is encoded by further DNA sequences in the sample. V usage is TRBV9 and J usage is TRBJ2-7, with D possibly TRBD2 on 5 matching bases. Germline V lookup: CDR1 SGDLS, CDR2 YYNGEE. The CDR3 contains 14 residues. The germline V and J ends were trimmed by 0 bases and 3 bases, with 10 bases remaining between them. CDR3 sequence: CASSVDGRGYEQYF. CDR3 nucleotide sequence: TGTGCCAGCAGCGTAGATGGACGGGGCTACGAGCAGTACTTC.

The genes are TRBV30 and TRBJ2-7; 12 nucleotides align to TRBD2. This CDR3 is built from 20 residues. Trimming cost V 0 bases and J 2 bases; bases outside gene matches: 17. The germline CDR1 and CDR2 sequences are GTSNPN and SVGIG (reference sequence). CDR3 region: CAWSVPPLAGGRSYAYEQYF. In DNA form, the CDR3 reads TGTGCCTGGAGTGTACCCCCCCTAGCGGGGGGGCGCTCTTATGCCTACGAGCAGTACTTC. The full variable domain, its missing parts supplied by reference TRBV30 and TRBJ2-7, is SQTIHQWPATLVQPVGSPLSLECTVEGTSNPNLYWYRQAAGRGLQLLFYSVGIGQISSEVPQNLSASRPQDRQFILSSKKLLLSDSGFYLCAWSVPPLAGGRSYAYEQYFGPGTRLTVT.

The chain is built from TRBV4-3 and TRBJ2-7; 7 nucleotides line up with TRBD2. After removal of 5 bases from V and 7 bases from J, the junction contained 14 bases not matched to a gene. The CDR3 totals 15 residues. Germline CDR1 reads LGHNA; CDR2 reads YSLEER. This CDR3 reads CASSLLTGDYREQYF. The DNA of the CDR3 is TGCGCCAGCAGCTTATTAACTGGGGACTACAGGGAGCAGTACTTC.

The genes are TRBV11-2 and TRBJ1-3; TRBD1 matches at 7 bases. V shed 6 bases and J 3 bases; nucleotides not matched to a gene: 5. The CDR3 spans 14 residues. CDR1 and CDR2 (germline): SGHAT, FQNNGV. In DNA form, the CDR3 reads TGTGCCAGCAGTCTACAGGGGTATGGAAACACCATATATTTT. This sequence encodes CASSLQGYGNTIYF.

On this clone: The same CDR3 is also encoded by other DNA sequences in this sample. V and J are TRBV7-9 and TRBJ2-7; D ambiguous. CDR3 length: 13 residues. Trimming cost V 4 bases and J 2 bases, with 9 bases left between them. Germline CDR1 is SEHNR and CDR2 is FQNEAQ (reference sequence). CDR3 nucleotides: TGTGCCAGCAGCTCCCCCGGCGCCTACGAGCAGTACTTC. Its translation is CASSSPGAYEQYF. Full variable domain (missing parts from reference TRBV7-9 and TRBJ2-7): DTGVSQNPRHKITKRGQNVTFRCDPISEHNRLYWYRQTLGQGPEFLTYFQNEAQLEKSRLLSDRFSAERPKGSFSTLEIQRTEQGDSAMYLCASSSPGAYEQYFGPGTRLTVT.

The chain is built from TRBV5-6 and TRBJ2-3; 9 nucleotides align to TRBD1. Germline loops: CDR1 SGHDT, CDR2 YYEEEE. J lost 0 bases, V lost 4 bases, and 9 bases had no gene match. This CDR3 has 17 residues. In nucleotides, the CDR3 is TGTGCCAGCAGCACCATGACAGGGGGGGATAGCACAGATACGCAGTATTTT. Its translation: CASSTMTGGDSTDTQYF.

The rearrangement uses TRBV30 and TRBJ2-3; D is possibly TRBD1 (6 bases). V lost 1 base, J lost 8 bases, and 19 bases lay in between. This CDR3 has 15 residues. The germline V gene has CDR1 GTSNPN and CDR2 SVGIG (reference sequence). DNA for the CDR3: TGTGCCTGGAGTGCAGGGGCACTCCTCCCGGGTACGCAGTATTTT. It specifies CAWSAGALLPGTQYF.

The CDR3 here is CASSYGRSGEQFF. The CDR3 region has the DNA TGTGCCAGCTCCTATGGCAGGTCCGGTGAGCAGTTCTTC. The J gene is TRBJ2-1, the V gene TRBV11-1; D not certain. The V gene lost 8 bases and the J gene lost 9 bases, with 17 bases spanning the gap. This CDR3 comprises 13 residues. Germline V lookup: CDR1 SGHAT, CDR2 FQDESV (reference sequence).

This clone appeared a single time. This may stem from a read error, because a much larger clone lies one nucleotide away. Distinct nucleotide sequences in the sample also encode this CDR3. The chain links TRBV9 to TRBJ2-2, with D perhaps assigned TRBD1 or TRBD2 (6 bases each). V lost 2 bases and J lost 4, with 9 bases in between. Germline CDR1 SGDLS, CDR2 YYNGEE. The length of the CDR3 is 14 residues. CDR3 sequence: CASSVGGGTGELFF. CDR3 bases: TGTGCCAGCAGCGTTGGAGGGGGCACCGGGGAGCTGTTTTTT.

This chain joins TRBV5-4 and TRBJ2-2; no clear D. Germline V lookup: CDR1 SGHNT, CDR2 YYREEE (reference sequence). V gave up 7 bases and J gave up 1 base, with 8 bases separating them. The CDR3 spans 13 residues. CDR3 DNA: TGTGCCAGCGTTAAGGAGAACACCGGGGAGCTGTTTTTT. Translated: CASVKENTGELFF. The full variable domain, its missing parts supplied by reference TRBV5-4 and TRBJ2-2, is ETGVTQSPTHLIKTRGQQVTLRCSSQSGHNTVSWYQQALGQGPQFIFQYYREEENGRGNFPPRFSGLQFPNYSSELNVNALELDDSALYLCASVKENTGELFFGEGSRLTVL.

The chain combines TRBV7-9 with TRBJ1-1; 7 bases align to TRBD1. This CDR3 has 18 amino acids. Germline-derived CDR1 and CDR2 are SEHNR and FQNEAQ (reference sequence). Trimming removed 5 bases from V and 0 bases from J; junction bases left unmatched: 15. This chain's CDR3 is CASSPDREDRPMNTEAFF. The CDR3, as DNA: TGTGCCAGCAGCCCTGACAGGGAGGACAGGCCCATGAACACTGAAGCTTTCTTT.